This T cell receptor beta chain was sequenced for a study of blood T cell repertoires in COVID-19. For the study at large: There were acute and convalescent COVID-19 samples, and they came from the United States, Italy and Spain. PBMCs, B-cell-depleted T cells, or T cells provided the cDNA or gDNA that made up the material.

The germline CDR1 and CDR2 sequences are SGHVS and FQNEAQ. Deletions cut 1 base from V and 5 bases from J, with 12 bases between. The CDR3 is made up of 14 amino acids. As processed by the authors: By means of reference gene primer amplification, nucleated cell counts were estimated. TCRdb's table, derived via immunoSEQ multiplex PCR, lists solely in-frame clones and lacks some. V and J calls and clone size come straight from that table; D and trimming were deduced from the DNA. Of 9,700 or so clones listed, approximately 80% are singletons. The V call is TRBV7-8, the J call TRBJ2-7; D remains ambiguous. The TCR comes from a man between 65 and 79 years old with active COVID-19. The sequencing input was peripheral blood. The CDR3 bases are TGTGCCAGCAGCTTAGTTCGGCAGGCGAACGAGCAGTACTTC. Its protein product is CASSLVRQANEQYF.